The next 18 T cell receptor beta chains were all read from a single sample in a study of cytomegalovirus exposure and HLA in healthy donors (dated 2017 in TCRdb). Library prep was done by the immunoSEQ multiplex PCR assay. Drawn from immuneACCESS, this table holds only the in-frame rearrangements with V and J called that TCRdb kept. Clones are partly lost; checked studies trace under half to an unresolved V gene and leave the rest unexplained. This sample lists tens of thousands of clones; 90% to 95% were detected once. Together, the top ten hold 0.69% of the sample. Sample: PBMCs. The receptors here all came from a woman between 18 and 29 years old in good health and CMV-seronegative.

The CDR3 sequence is CASSLGGQPQHF. The CDR3 DNA follows: TGTGCCAGCAGCCTGGGGGGGCAGCCCCAGCATTTT. This rearrangement joins TRBV7-2 to TRBJ1-5, with a tentative D call TRBD1 (5 bases). The CDR3 loop spans 12 amino acids. Trimming cost V 5 bases and J 7 bases, with 9 bases left between them. The germline V gene has CDR1 SGHTA and CDR2 FQGNSA.

The chain has TRBV13 and TRBJ2-2; 8 bases are a match to TRBD2. Germline V gives CDR1 PRHDT, CDR2 FYEKMQ (reference sequence). The length of the CDR3 is 15 residues. V shed 2 bases, J shed 1 base, and the junction held 0 bases outside the gene matches. The CDR3 here is CASSLTSGNTGELFF. In DNA, the CDR3 is TGTGCCAGCAGCTTAACTAGCGGGAACACCGGGGAGCTGTTTTTT.

This chain uses TRBV9 with TRBJ2-2; tentative D call: TRBD1 (5 bases). CDR3 length equals 16 residues. CDR1 and CDR2 (germline): SGDLS, YYNGEE. The V and J ends lost 0 bases and 6 bases respectively, with 15 bases between them. The CDR3 nucleotides read TGTGCCAGCAGCGTAGGGGATGCCCAGGGTGCCGGGGAGCTGTTTTTT. It is translated as CASSVGDAQGAGELFF.

V is TRBV30 and J is TRBJ1-2, with a tentative D call TRBD1 (6 bases). In germline, CDR1 is GTSNPN, CDR2 SVGIG (reference sequence). This CDR3 has 16 amino acids. Trimming cost V 0 bases and J 9 bases, with 23 bases left between them. DNA for the CDR3: TGTGCCTGGAGTGTACGGAGTCTAGGGGGTCTCGGTAGCTACACCTTC. This codes for CAWSVRSLGGLGSYTF.

The rearrangement uses TRBV11-2 and TRBJ1-6; the D gene is possibly TRBD1 (6 bases). V shed 4 bases and J shed 7 bases, with 14 bases lying between them. Germline assignment: CDR1 SGHAT and CDR2 FQNNGV. The CDR3 sequence is 15 residues long. CDR3 protein: CASSSRTVNNSPLHF. The CDR3, as DNA: TGTGCCAGCAGCTCTAGGACAGTGAACAATTCACCCCTCCACTTT. Full variable domain (missing parts from reference TRBV11-2 and TRBJ1-6): EAGVAQSPRYKIIEKRQSVAFWCNPISGHATLYWYQQILGQGPKLLIQFQNNGVVDDSQLPKDRFSAERLKGVDSTLKIQPAKLEDSAVYLCASSSRTVNNSPLHFGNGTRLTVT.

V usage is TRBV6-6 and J usage is TRBJ2-3; tentative D call: TRBD2 (5 bases). V gave up 2 bases and J gave up 1 base, with 10 bases separating them. Per the germline V gene, CDR1 is MNHNY and CDR2 is SVGAGI (reference sequence). The CDR3 runs to 15 residues. CDR3 sequence reads: CASSYARARTDTQYF. CDR3 sequence (DNA): TGTGCCAGCAGTTACGCGAGGGCGCGCACAGATACGCAGTATTTT.

The chain employs TRBV4-1 and TRBJ1-1; D ambiguous. The V end lost 6 bases, the J end lost 5 bases, and 7 bases lay between the germline ends. This CDR3 is built from 11 residues. The germline CDR1 and CDR2 sequences are MGHRA and YSYEKL. The CDR3 coding sequence is TGCGCCAGCAGTCGGGAAACTGAAGCTTTCTTT. Encoded protein: CASSRETEAFF.

A few counts support this clone. This chain links TRBV6-4 with TRBJ1-6, with TRBD1 matching over 7 bases. The germline CDR1 and CDR2 sequences are MRHNA and SNTAGT. The CDR3 loop spans 14 amino acids. Trimming removed 0 bases from V and 7 bases from J; junction bases left unmatched: 0. The CDR3 DNA follows: TGTGCCAGCAGTGACTCAGGGGGCAATTCACCCCTCCACTTT. Protein sequence: CASSDSGGNSPLHF.

This rearrangement joins TRBV19 to TRBJ2-1; D is uncertain. Trimming cost V 1 base and J 8 bases, with 9 bases left between them. The CDR3 has 13 residues. Per the germline V gene, CDR1 is LNHDA and CDR2 is SQIVND (reference sequence). The CDR3 sequence: CASSIGTVHEQFF. CDR3 nucleotide sequence: TGTGCCAGTAGTATAGGTACGGTTCATGAGCAGTTCTTC.

Worth noting for this clone: Other DNA sequences in the same sample also yield this CDR3. The J gene is TRBJ2-1, the V gene TRBV4-1; 9 nucleotides agree with TRBD1. This CDR3 comprises 16 residues. V trimming: 3 bases; J trimming: 4 bases; junction bases outside the gene matches: 7. The germline V gene encodes CDR1 MGHRA and CDR2 YSYEKL. The CDR3 protein is CASSQPRDRAYNEQFF. DNA for the CDR3: TGCGCCAGCAGCCAGCCCCGGGACAGGGCGTACAATGAGCAGTTCTTC.

The chain employs TRBV6-4 and TRBJ2-5; tentative D call: TRBD2 (6 bases). CDR3 size: 13 residues. V lost 2 bases and J lost 5, with 9 bases in between. In germline, CDR1 is MRHNA, CDR2 SNTAGT. CDR3 coding DNA: TGTGCCAGCAGTGACAGGGCGGGGGAGACCCAGTACTTC. Translation gives CASSDRAGETQYF.

This chain connects TRBV7-2 to TRBJ1-5; 7 nucleotides agree with TRBD1. The CDR3 totals 15 residues. Unmatched junction bases numbered 6, after V lost 3 bases and J lost 4 bases. In germline, CDR1 is SGHTA, CDR2 FQGNSA. For the CDR3, the DNA is TGTGCCAGCAGCTTGACAGGGACTCGGAATCAGCCCCAGCATTTT. Its translation is CASSLTGTRNQPQHF.

The genes are TRBV19 and TRBJ1-3, with D hard to call. Trimming shortened V by 3 bases and J by 0 bases, and 12 bases separated the two germline ends. The V gene's germline CDR1 is LNHDA and CDR2 SQIVND (reference sequence). CDR3 size: 16 residues. CDR3 in amino acids: CASSITYPISGNTIYF. The CDR3 bases are TGTGCCAGTAGTATTACCTATCCGATCTCTGGAAACACCATATATTTT.

The chain carries TRBV19 and TRBJ1-2; 9 positions match TRBD1. Germline lookup yields CDR1 LNHDA and CDR2 SQIVND (reference sequence). V lost 3 bases to trimming and J lost 8 bases; unmatched junction nucleotides: 7. The CDR3 length is 14 residues. The CDR3 protein is CASSIGTGLGGYTF. In nucleotides, the CDR3 is TGTGCCAGTAGTATTGGGACAGGGCTCGGCGGCTACACCTTC. The full variable domain, completed using reference TRBV19 and TRBJ1-2, is DGGITQSPKYLFRKEGQNVTLSCEQNLNHDAMYWYRQDPGQGLRLIYYSQIVNDFQKGDIAEGYSVSREKKESFPLTVTSAQKNPTAFYLCASSIGTGLGGYTFGSGTRLTVV.

V is TRBV4-1 and J is TRBJ2-3; D is undetermined. The germline CDR1 and CDR2 sequences are MGHRA and YSYEKL. The V end was cut by 4 bases, the J end by 2 bases, with 10 bases between. CDR3 size: 14 residues. For the CDR3, the DNA is TGCGCCAGCAGCCTCCGAGATGTCACAGATACGCAGTATTTT. Protein product: CASSLRDVTDTQYF.

The table lists this clone with a count of one. The rearrangement links TRBV7-8 to TRBJ2-7; 9 bases line up with TRBD2. The junction had 10 bases not matched to a gene; V was cut back by 4 bases and J by 6 bases. The CDR3 is made up of 15 amino acids. In germline, CDR1 is SGHVS, CDR2 FQNEAQ. DNA for the CDR3: TGTGCCAGCAGCTCCCAGCGGGAGGTGCTCATCGAGCAGTACTTC. It is translated as CASSSQREVLIEQYF.

This clone has just a few counts. The genes are TRBV7-2 and TRBJ2-7, with unresolved D. Germline loops: CDR1 SGHTA, CDR2 FQGNSA. The CDR3 is 15 residues long. Deletions cut 3 bases from V and 0 bases from J, with 12 bases between. CDR3 residues: CASSFAERSSYEQYF. The CDR3 region has the DNA TGTGCCAGCAGCTTTGCGGAGCGCAGCTCCTACGAGCAGTACTTC.

This sequence joins TRBV9 and TRBJ2-7, with 10 bases lining up with TRBD1. CDR3 length equals 15 residues. The trim removed 4 bases at V and 5 bases at J, leaving 9 bases unmatched. Germline V gene lookup returns CDR1 SGDLS and CDR2 YYNGEE. CDR3: CASSPPPGQGNEQYF. CDR3 sequence (DNA): TGTGCCAGCAGCCCCCCTCCGGGACAGGGGAACGAGCAGTACTTC.